This T cell receptor (beta chain) was sequenced during a study of a mutant IDH1 vaccine in newly diagnosed glioma. On the study more broadly: Investigators started vaccination 4-6 weeks after radiotherapy alone, or with temozolomide cycles. The sex distribution of treated patients was around 60% male and about 40% female, with a mean age of roughly 40 years. Patients got radiotherapy, temozolomide, or both beforehand, and most got both. Study observations and caveats: It seemed that pseudoprogression was not linked to changes in the top peripheral T cell clonotypes.

Time point in this sample: week 23, last vaccination. It was 300 ug of mutant IDH1 20-mer peptide that made up each vaccine dose, given with topical imiquimod. Regarding this clone: Its antigen is unidentified.

Produced via immunoSEQ multiplex PCR; TCRdb's table is partial and in-frame only. This sample has tens of thousands of clones, with roughly 80% found just once. Germline V lookup: CDR1 SEHNR, CDR2 FQNEAQ (reference sequence). This CDR3 region has 13 residues. V lost 5 bases to trimming and J lost 6 bases, with 13 bases between them. The sample consisted of PBMCs, taken from a glioma patient whose treatment included an IDH1 peptide vaccine. The sequence was obtained from a man aged 40-49 years with glioma. This chain uses TRBV7-9 with TRBJ1-2; D remains unclear. The CDR3 here is CASSPENQDGYTF. Here the CDR3 DNA reads TGTGCCAGCAGCCCTGAAAACCAGGATGGCTACACCTTC.